Shown below are 32 T cell receptor beta chains from a single sample sequenced in a study of shared clonotypes between healthy human individuals (TCRdb year 2020). CD8 naive samples were obtained by positive selection for CCR7 among CD45RO-negative cells, yielding a CD45RA+CCR7+ population from which TemRA cells were excluded. The library was built by means of the immunoSEQ multiplex PCR assay. Sourced from immuneACCESS, this table was stored by TCRdb with only in-frame sequences that have V and J called. A share of the clones is absent; for the studies checked, an unresolved V gene accounts for under half, and the remainder has no known explanation. This sample has around 2,000,000 clones in its table, and about 95% of those were observed once. In total, the top ten clones hold roughly 1% of the sample. Material: naive CD8+ T cells sorted from blood. In light of the paper, this sample's cell subset or site label describes: CD45RA+CCR7+. These receptors were taken from a man aged 18-30 years in good health.

The rearrangement joins TRBV2 to TRBJ1-5, with a weak D call TRBD1 (6 bases). Trimming removed 3 bases from V and 1 base from J, with 13 bases in between. Germline V gives CDR1 SNHLY, CDR2 FYNNEI. This CDR3 spans 16 amino acids. CDR3 sequence reads: CASSEPGHLSNQPQHF. The CDR3 region has the DNA TGTGCCAGCAGTGAGCCGGGACACCTGAGCAATCAGCCCCAGCATTTT. Full variable domain (rest looked up from reference TRBV2 and TRBJ1-5): EPEVTQTPSHQVTQMGQEVILRCVPISNHLYFYWYRQILGQKVEFLVSFYNNEISEKSEIFDDQFSVERPDGSNFTLKIRSTKLEDSAMYFCASSEPGHLSNQPQHFGDGTRLSIL.

The V and J genes are TRBV4-3 and TRBJ2-1, with D unclear. V lost 4 bases, J lost 8 bases, and 12 bases lay in between. Per germline, CDR1 LGHNA and CDR2 YSLEER. The CDR3 sequence is 13 residues long. CDR3 DNA: TGCGCCAGCAGCCCAGAGCGAGCCTATGAGCAGTTCTTC. Its protein product is CASSPERAYEQFF.

The rearrangement joins TRBV18 to TRBJ2-5, with TRBD1 matching over 11 bases. The V and J ends lost 4 bases and 0 bases, in that order; junction bases with no gene match: 7. The CDR3 is 17 residues long. Per the germline V gene, CDR1 is KGHSH and CDR2 is LQKENI. CDR3 bases: TGTGCCAGCTCACAGTACGGGACAGGGGGATACCAAGAGACCCAGTACTTC. Amino acid sequence: CASSQYGTGGYQETQYF.

The chain recombines TRBV29-1 with TRBJ2-7; 8 nucleotides match TRBD2. V gave up 4 bases and J gave up 2 bases; unmatched junction bases: 4. CDR1 is SQVTM, CDR2 ANQGSEA, per germline. This CDR3 spans 13 amino acids. The CDR3 bases are TGCAGCGTTGTAACTAGCGGAACCTACGAGCAGTACTTC. It translates to CSVVTSGTYEQYF.

CDR3: CASKYLAVLSYNEQFF. For the CDR3, the DNA is TGCGCCAGCAAATACCTAGCGGTCCTTTCATACAATGAGCAGTTCTTC. The rearrangement uses TRBV23-1 and TRBJ2-1; 7 positions match TRBD2. TRBV23-1 is marked as an open reading frame, function uncertain. This CDR3 contains 16 residues. V trimming: 7 bases; J trimming: 4 bases; junction bases outside the gene matches: 13.

Remarks on this clone: Additional DNA sequences in this sample encode the identical CDR3. The rearrangement links TRBV9 to TRBJ2-7, with no clear D. Germline V CDR1 and CDR2: SGDLS, YYNGEE. This CDR3 comprises 15 residues. V was pared by 0 bases and J by 0 bases, with 10 bases between. CDR3 amino acids: CASSVGVSGSYEQYF. CDR3 sequence (DNA): TGTGCCAGCAGCGTAGGGGTTTCGGGCTCCTACGAGCAGTACTTC.

In regard to this clone: This sample also contains other DNA sequences that code for the same CDR3. The chain couples TRBV18 to TRBJ2-7; 10 nucleotides match TRBD1. The CDR3 runs 14 residues. Unmatched junction bases numbered 2, after V lost 2 bases and J lost 4 bases. Germline CDR1 is KGHSH and CDR2 is LQKENI. CDR3 nucleotides: TGTGCCAGCTCACCAGGGACAGGGGCATACGAGCAGTACTTC. Protein: CASSPGTGAYEQYF. Full variable domain (outside the CDR3, taken from reference TRBV18 and TRBJ2-7): NAGVMQNPRHLVRRRGQEARLRCSPMKGHSHVYWYRQLPEEGLKFMVYLQKENIIDESGMPKERFSAEFPKEGPSILRIQQVVRGDSAAYFCASSPGTGAYEQYFGPGTRLTVT.

The chain has TRBV4-1 and TRBJ2-5, with D hard to call. Germline values: CDR1 MGHRA, CDR2 YSYEKL. V was trimmed by 0 bases and J by 6 bases, leaving 14 bases between them. This CDR3 is built from 15 residues. Here the CDR3 reads CASSQEYAGIKTQYF. The CDR3 DNA reads TGCGCCAGCAGCCAAGAATATGCAGGTATCAAGACCCAGTACTTC.

The chain combines TRBV13 with TRBJ2-7; 7 nucleotides line up with TRBD2. The ends lost 4 bases at V and 3 bases at J; junction bases unmatched: 6. CDR1 PRHDT and CDR2 FYEKMQ come from the germline V gene (reference sequence). This CDR3 has 14 residues. This CDR3 reads CASSSGRLSYEQYF. CDR3 nucleotides: TGTGCCAGCAGCTCCGGGAGGTTAAGCTACGAGCAGTACTTC.

This sequence joins TRBV7-9 and TRBJ2-7; TRBD2 matches at 7 bases. The CDR3 contains 14 residues. The germline gives CDR1 SEHNR, CDR2 FQNEAQ (reference sequence). Trimming at V came to 5 bases and at J to 7 bases, leaving 11 bases not matched to a gene. CDR3 in amino acids: CASSVPGGREEQYF. In DNA, the CDR3 is TGTGCCAGCAGCGTACCGGGGGGTCGGGAAGAGCAGTACTTC.

Comment on this clone: This sample includes further DNA sequences coding for the same CDR3. The gene calls are TRBV7-9 and TRBJ2-7; no definite D call. Germline V gene data show CDR1 as SEHNR and CDR2 as FQNEAQ (reference sequence). V lost 3 bases, J lost 2 bases, and 5 bases lay in between. CDR3 length: 12 amino acids. DNA of the CDR3: TGTGCCAGCAGCTTTGCAGCCTACGAGCAGTACTTC. Translating gives CASSFAAYEQYF.

This rearrangement joins TRBV6-1 to TRBJ1-6; 12 nucleotides match TRBD1. The CDR3 contains 16 residues. Trimming removed 3 bases from V and 6 bases from J; junction bases left unmatched: 3. CDR1 is MNHNS, CDR2 SASEGT, per germline. The chain's CDR3 is CASSEGQGAGNSPLHF. CDR3 DNA: TGTGCCAGCAGTGAGGGACAGGGGGCAGGTAATTCACCCCTCCACTTT.

A note on this clone: This CDR3 is also generated by other DNA sequences in the sample. This rearrangement joins TRBV19 to TRBJ2-2; D not resolved. The CDR3 contains 13 residues. The germline V gene encodes CDR1 LNHDA and CDR2 SQIVND (reference sequence). Between the trimmed V and J ends, which lost 1 base and 1 base, there was a span of 1 base. The CDR3 bases are TGTGCCAGTAGTATAGGGAACACCGGGGAGCTGTTTTTT. Protein: CASSIGNTGELFF.

The chain carries TRBV6-5 and TRBJ2-3; TRBD1 aligns across 8 bases. The CDR3 has 14 residues. CDR1 and CDR2 from the germline V gene are MNHEY and SVGAGI. Trimming at V came to 6 bases and at J to 3 bases, leaving 5 bases not matched to a gene. The CDR3 sequence is CASSWTGTTDTQYF. The CDR3 DNA reads TGTGCCAGCAGCTGGACAGGGACAACAGATACGCAGTATTTT.

The chain couples TRBV19 to TRBJ2-2; no reliable D call. The germline V gene has CDR1 LNHDA and CDR2 SQIVND (reference sequence). The V gene lost 7 bases and the J gene lost 1 base, with 10 bases spanning the gap. The CDR3 is 14 amino acids. CDR3 nucleotide sequence: TGTGCCAGTACGATGGGGATGAACACCGGGGAGCTGTTTTTT. This translates into CASTMGMNTGELFF. Variable domain in full (rest from reference TRBV19 and TRBJ2-2): DGGITQSPKYLFRKEGQNVTLSCEQNLNHDAMYWYRQDPGQGLRLIYYSQIVNDFQKGDIAEGYSVSREKKESFPLTVTSAQKNPTAFYLCASTMGMNTGELFFGEGSRLTVL.

Only one count was recorded for this clone. This chain connects TRBV28 to TRBJ1-1; the D gene is possibly TRBD1 (6 bases). V lost 3 bases and J 6 bases, leaving 11 bases between the germline ends. From germline, CDR1 is MDHEN and CDR2 SYDVKM. The CDR3 length is 13 residues. The CDR3 DNA follows: TGTGCCAGCAGTTTCGACAGGAGCTCTGAAGCTTTCTTT. Its translation: CASSFDRSSEAFF.

The V call is TRBV29-1, the J call TRBJ2-1, with a weak D call TRBD1 (5 bases). Trimming stripped 4 bases from V and 6 bases from J, with 13 bases between. Germline loops: CDR1 SQVTM, CDR2 ANQGSEA. This CDR3 is built from 13 residues. The CDR3 DNA follows: TGCAGCGTTGGCAGGGTTGGGGCCAATGAGCAGTTCTTC. Translating gives CSVGRVGANEQFF.

The genes are TRBV27 and TRBJ1-3, with D unresolved. V was shortened by 1 base and J by 4 bases, with 5 bases between the two germline ends. This CDR3 has 13 residues. Germline V CDR1 and CDR2: MNHEY, SMNVEV (reference sequence). The chain's CDR3 is CASSLYLGNTIYF. DNA for the CDR3: TGTGCCAGCAGTTTATATCTCGGAAACACCATATATTTT.

V usage is TRBV28 and J usage is TRBJ1-5; D not certain. Germline V CDR1 and CDR2: MDHEN, SYDVKM. The CDR3 runs 13 residues. With 6 bases removed from V and 0 bases from J, the gap between germline ends came to 6 bases. Here the CDR3 reads CASRQYSNQPQHF. Here the CDR3 DNA reads TGTGCCAGCAGGCAGTATAGCAATCAGCCCCAGCATTTT.

The chain employs TRBV19 and TRBJ2-7; no firm D call. Germline V gene lookup returns CDR1 LNHDA and CDR2 SQIVND (reference sequence). Trimming pared 3 bases from V and 3 bases from J, leaving 9 bases between. This CDR3 has 13 amino acids. CDR3: CASSMRLFYEQYF. CDR3 sequence (DNA): TGTGCCAGTAGTATGCGGCTCTTCTACGAGCAGTACTTC.

On this clone itself: The identical CDR3 is also encoded by other nucleotide sequences in the sample. The CDR3 coding sequence is TGTGCCAGCAGCCACAGGGGATCCTACGAGCAGTACTTC. Translating gives CASSHRGSYEQYF. The chain recombines TRBV6-1 with TRBJ2-7, with 7 bases lining up with TRBD1. The germline gives CDR1 MNHNS, CDR2 SASEGT. CDR3 length: 13 amino acids. V trimming: 6 bases; J trimming: 1 base; junction bases outside the gene matches: 3.

The chain carries TRBV6-6 and TRBJ1-1, with TRBD1 matching 9 bases. The CDR3 has 15 amino acids. CDR1 MNHNY and CDR2 SVGAGI come from the germline V gene (reference sequence). Trimming removed 1 base from V and 5 bases from J; junction bases left unmatched: 5. CDR3 bases: TGTGCCAGCAGTTACTTTACAGGGGGCACTACTGAAGCTTTCTTT. Translating it yields CASSYFTGGTTEAFF.

The chain joins TRBV11-3 to TRBJ2-2; unclear D gene. Germline-derived CDR1 and CDR2 are SGHNT and YENEEA. Trimming shortened V by 3 bases and J by 4 bases, and 6 bases separated the two germline ends. The CDR3 is 13 residues long. The CDR3 loop is CASSFLGTGELFF. The CDR3 nucleotides are TGTGCCAGCAGCTTTCTGGGCACCGGGGAGCTGTTTTTT.

CDR3 DNA sequence: TGTGCCAGCAGCAAAGGGGCGGGGCTCTATAATTCACCCCTCCACTTT. Translation gives CASSKGAGLYNSPLHF. This chain connects TRBV21-1 to TRBJ1-6. TRBV21-1 is an annotated pseudogene. CDR3 length equals 16 residues.

The chain joins TRBV18 to TRBJ2-7; 7 nucleotides match TRBD1. The CDR3 is 13 residues long. V lost 3 bases to trimming and J lost 5 bases; unmatched junction nucleotides: 4. Germline V gives CDR1 KGHSH, CDR2 LQKENI. CDR3 coding DNA: TGTGCCAGCTCACCCCCGGGACAGAACGAGCAGTACTTC. This gives the protein CASSPPGQNEQYF.

The chain employs TRBV23-1 and TRBJ2-7, with 7 positions matching TRBD1. TRBV23-1 has ORF status, its function being uncertain. J was trimmed by 4 bases and V by 8 bases; bases with no gene match: 5. The CDR3 contains 12 residues. The CDR3 nucleotides are TGCGCCAGCGCACAGGGGCCATACGAGCAGTACTTC. This codes for CASAQGPYEQYF.

This clone was detected only a few times. The chain links TRBV4-1 to TRBJ2-7; D is unresolved. The germline gives CDR1 MGHRA, CDR2 YSYEKL. Trimming left V 0 bases short and J 0 bases short, with 12 bases between. CDR3 size: 16 residues. CDR3 residues: CASSQDVRNPSYEQYF. CDR3 sequence (DNA): TGCGCCAGCAGCCAAGATGTCAGAAACCCCTCCTACGAGCAGTACTTC.

A note on this clone: The sample contains more than one DNA sequence encoding this CDR3. The chain employs TRBV5-1 and TRBJ2-1; a possible D gene is TRBD2 (6 bases). Trimming pared 4 bases from V and 0 bases from J, leaving 11 bases between. This CDR3 spans 15 amino acids. Germline CDR1 SGHRS, CDR2 YFSETQ. CDR3 in amino acids: CASSVDGSSYNEQFF. DNA for the CDR3: TGCGCCAGCAGCGTCGACGGGAGCTCCTACAATGAGCAGTTCTTC.

J is TRBJ2-7 and V is TRBV5-1; TRBD2 aligns across 10 bases. The germline V gene has CDR1 SGHRS and CDR2 YFSETQ. The CDR3 consists of 15 residues. J gave up 6 bases and V 2 bases, and 8 bases lay outside the gene matches. CDR3 DNA: TGCGCCAGCAGCTTAACTAGCGGGATTAAGGCCGAGCAGTACTTC. Translation: CASSLTSGIKAEQYF.

The chain combines TRBV4-1 with TRBJ1-1, with D perhaps TRBD1 (5 bases). Trimming left V 0 bases short and J 1 base short, with 12 bases between. Germline CDR1 is MGHRA and CDR2 is YSYEKL. This CDR3 spans 16 amino acids. The CDR3 sequence is CASSQDLGGENTEAFF. The CDR3 nucleotides read TGCGCCAGCAGCCAAGATCTCGGGGGGGAGAACACTGAAGCTTTCTTT.

This CDR3 reads CASSLYRDTEAFF. The CDR3 DNA sequence: TGTGCCAGCAGTCTTTACAGGGACACTGAAGCTTTCTTT. V usage is TRBV7-9 and J usage is TRBJ1-1; D possibly corresponds to TRBD1 (6 bases). The germline V and J ends were trimmed by 6 bases and 3 bases, with 11 bases remaining between them. The CDR3 is 13 residues long. Germline V gives CDR1 SEHNR, CDR2 FQNEAQ (reference sequence).

The V gene is TRBV5-4, the J gene TRBJ2-1; TRBD2 is a possible D gene (5 bases). The V end was cut by 4 bases, the J end by 14 bases, with 13 bases between. The length of the CDR3 is 11 residues. Germline values: CDR1 SGHNT, CDR2 YYREEE (reference sequence). For the CDR3, the DNA is TGTGCCAGCAGCCTCGTGGGAGAAAAGTTCTTC. Translating it yields CASSLVGEKFF.